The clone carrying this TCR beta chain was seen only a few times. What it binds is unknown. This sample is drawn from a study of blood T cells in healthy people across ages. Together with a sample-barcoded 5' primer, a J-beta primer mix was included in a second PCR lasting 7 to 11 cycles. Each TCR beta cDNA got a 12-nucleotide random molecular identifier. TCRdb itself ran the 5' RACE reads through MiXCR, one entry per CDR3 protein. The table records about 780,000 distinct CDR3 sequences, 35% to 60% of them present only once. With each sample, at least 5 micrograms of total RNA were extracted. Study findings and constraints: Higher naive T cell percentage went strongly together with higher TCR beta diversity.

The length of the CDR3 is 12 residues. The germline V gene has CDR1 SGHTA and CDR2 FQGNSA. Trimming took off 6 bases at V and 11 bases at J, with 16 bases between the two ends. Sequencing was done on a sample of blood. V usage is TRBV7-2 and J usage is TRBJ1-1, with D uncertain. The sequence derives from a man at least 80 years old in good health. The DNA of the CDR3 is TGTGCCAGCAGGGGTGGCGTAGAGAACGCTTTCTTT. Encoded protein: CASRGGVENAFF.